The rows below give T cell receptor beta chains drawn from one sample of a study of T cells in Graves' hyperthyroidism and ophthalmopathy. In TCRdb, the multiplex PCR reads were re-called with MiXCR into one record per CDR3 protein. The sample consists of 250,000 to 350,000 distinct CDR3 sequences, over 15% of them appearing once. The source material was blood. Source of these receptors: a woman in her sixties with Graves' ophthalmopathy. Both conserved end residues are part of each CDR3. D genes are given only for firm matches. Clone size is given for some rows only: seen once, a few or many times, or a class if the clone is expanded.

v_gene: TRBV12-3/TRBV12-4
abundance: few
j_gene: TRBJ2-7
d_gene: .
CDR3aa: CASSPRDGSGPLERYEQYF
CDR3nt: TGTGCCAGCAGCCCCCGAGACGGCTCCGGGCCCCTAGAGAGGTACGAGCAGTACTTC

v_gene: TRBV7-2
abundance: many
j_gene: TRBJ1-2
d_gene: .
CDR3aa: CASSPRVWSGYTF
CDR3nt: TGTGCCAGCAGCCCAAGGGTCTGGAGTGGCTACACCTTC

v_gene: TRBV9
abundance: few
j_gene: TRBJ2-2
d_gene: .
CDR3aa: CASSVAGTNTGELFF
CDR3nt: TGTGCCAGCAGCGTAGCTGGGACTAACACCGGGGAGCTGTTTTTT

v_gene: TRBV27
abundance: many
j_gene: TRBJ2-3
d_gene: .
CDR3aa: CASSLSLASDTQYF
CDR3nt: TGTGCCAGCAGTTTATCACTAGCTTCTGATACGCAGTATTTT

v_gene: TRBV5-6
abundance: few
j_gene: TRBJ1-1
d_gene: .
CDR3aa: CASNQDSVMNTEAFF
CDR3nt: TGTGCCAGCAACCAGGACAGCGTAATGAACACTGAAGCTTTCTTT

v_gene: TRBV5-1
abundance: .
j_gene: TRBJ2-4
d_gene: TRBD1
CDR3aa: CASSLEPGQGGNIQYF
CDR3nt: TGCGCCAGCAGCTTGGAACCGGGACAGGGGGGAAACATTCAGTACTTC

v_gene: TRBV18
abundance: .
j_gene: TRBJ2-7
d_gene: .
CDR3aa: CASSPPDGATYEQYF
CDR3nt: TGTGCCAGCTCACCACCGGACGGGGCGACCTACGAGCAGTACTTC

v_gene: TRBV6-5
abundance: many
j_gene: TRBJ1-6
d_gene: .
CDR3aa: CASSYEGGNSPLHF
CDR3nt: TGTGCCAGCAGTTACGAGGGGGGAAATTCACCCCTCCACTTT

v_gene: TRBV15
abundance: few
j_gene: TRBJ2-7
d_gene: .
CDR3aa: CATSRDQFRGSEQYF
CDR3nt: TGTGCCACCAGCAGAGATCAATTCCGTGGGAGCGAGCAGTACTTC

v_gene: TRBV9
abundance: few
j_gene: TRBJ2-3
d_gene: TRBD2
CDR3aa: CASSVVAGGTDTQYF
CDR3nt: TGTGCCAGCAGCGTAGTAGCGGGGGGTACAGATACGCAGTATTTT

v_gene: TRBV6-2/TRBV6-3
abundance: many
j_gene: TRBJ2-1
d_gene: .
CDR3aa: CASLRPVGGSYNEQFF
CDR3nt: TGTGCCAGCCTGCGGCCGGTCGGGGGCTCCTACAATGAGCAGTTCTTC

v_gene: TRBV6-2/TRBV6-3
abundance: .
j_gene: TRBJ2-4
d_gene: .
CDR3aa: CASARPTKNIQYF
CDR3nt: TGTGCCAGCGCCCGGCCAACCAAAAACATTCAGTACTTC

v_gene: TRBV27
abundance: many
j_gene: TRBJ1-2
d_gene: TRBD1
CDR3aa: CASSIGTGYGGYTF
CDR3nt: TGTGCCAGCAGCATTGGGACAGGGTATGGAGGCTACACCTTC

v_gene: TRBV20-1
abundance: many
j_gene: TRBJ2-3
d_gene: .
CDR3aa: CSARASATFTDTQYF
CDR3nt: TGCAGTGCTAGAGCTTCGGCTACCTTCACAGATACGCAGTATTTT

v_gene: TRBV28
abundance: few
j_gene: TRBJ1-1
d_gene: .
CDR3aa: CASSTSAEAFF
CDR3nt: TGTGCCAGCAGCACCAGCGCTGAAGCTTTCTTT

v_gene: TRBV20-1
abundance: few
j_gene: TRBJ2-7
d_gene: TRBD2
CDR3aa: CSAIRTSGKSYEQYF
CDR3nt: TGCAGTGCTATTAGGACTAGCGGTAAATCCTACGAGCAGTACTTC

v_gene: TRBV5-1
abundance: many
j_gene: TRBJ2-3
d_gene: .
CDR3aa: CAGKTVSEADTQYF
CDR3nt: TGCGCCGGTAAGACAGTTTCGGAAGCAGATACGCAGTATTTT

v_gene: TRBV12-3/TRBV12-4
abundance: many
j_gene: TRBJ1-1
d_gene: .
CDR3aa: CASKQGVGTEAFF
CDR3nt: TGTGCCAGCAAGCAGGGCGTCGGCACTGAAGCTTTCTTT

v_gene: TRBV5-1
abundance: few
j_gene: TRBJ2-3
d_gene: .
CDR3aa: CASSLVGTPDTQYF
CDR3nt: TGCGCCAGCAGCCTAGTTGGGACACCCGATACGCAGTATTTT